This TCR beta chain comes out of a study of blood T cell repertoires in COVID-19. The authors' processing: Reference gene primer amplification in the assay estimated nucleated cell counts. Assay used: immunoSEQ multiplex PCR; TCRdb lists only in-frame clones, some missing. That table gives V, J and clone size, and the DNA gave D and trimming. The sample has some 70,000 clones; 75% to 85% are singletons. Trimming removed 4 bases from V and 4 bases from J, with 11 bases in between. Germline CDR1 is LGHDT and CDR2 is YNNKEL (reference sequence). The CDR3 covers 15 residues. Material for sequencing was peripheral blood. The rearrangement uses TRBV3-1 (or the pseudogene TRBV3-2) and TRBJ2-6; D not certain. This sequence was found in a woman aged 60 to 75 with acute or convalescent COVID-19. CDR3: CASSPSWRGANVLTF. In nucleotides, the CDR3 is TGTGCCAGCAGCCCCTCCTGGCGGGGGGCCAACGTCCTGACTTTC.